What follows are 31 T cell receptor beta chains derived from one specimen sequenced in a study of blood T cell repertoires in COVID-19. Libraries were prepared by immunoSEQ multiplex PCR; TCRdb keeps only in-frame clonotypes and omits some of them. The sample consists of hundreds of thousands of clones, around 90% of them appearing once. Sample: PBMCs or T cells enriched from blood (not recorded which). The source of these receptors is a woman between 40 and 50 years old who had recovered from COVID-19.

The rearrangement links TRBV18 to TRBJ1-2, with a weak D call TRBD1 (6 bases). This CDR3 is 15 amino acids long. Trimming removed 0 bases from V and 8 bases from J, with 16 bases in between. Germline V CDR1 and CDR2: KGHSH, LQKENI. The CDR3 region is CASSPPTDSSEGYTF. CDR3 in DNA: TGTGCCAGCTCACCACCGACGGACAGCTCGGAGGGCTACACCTTC.

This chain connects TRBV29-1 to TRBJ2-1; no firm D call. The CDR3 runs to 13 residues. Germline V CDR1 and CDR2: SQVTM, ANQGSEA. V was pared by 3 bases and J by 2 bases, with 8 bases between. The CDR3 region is CSVENPAYNEQFF. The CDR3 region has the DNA TGCAGCGTTGAGAACCCGGCCTACAATGAGCAGTTCTTC.

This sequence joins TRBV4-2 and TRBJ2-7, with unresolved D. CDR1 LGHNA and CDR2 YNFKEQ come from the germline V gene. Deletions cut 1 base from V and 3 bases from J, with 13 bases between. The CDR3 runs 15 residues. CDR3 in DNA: TGTGCCAGCAGCCAAGCAACGACAACCAGCTACGAGCAGTACTTC. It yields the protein CASSQATTTSYEQYF.

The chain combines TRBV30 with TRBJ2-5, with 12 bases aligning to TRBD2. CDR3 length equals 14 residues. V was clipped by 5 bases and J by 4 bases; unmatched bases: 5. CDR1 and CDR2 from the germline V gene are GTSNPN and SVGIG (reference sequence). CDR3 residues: CAWGPGLAGETQYF. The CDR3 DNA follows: TGTGCCTGGGGTCCGGGACTAGCGGGAGAGACCCAGTACTTC.

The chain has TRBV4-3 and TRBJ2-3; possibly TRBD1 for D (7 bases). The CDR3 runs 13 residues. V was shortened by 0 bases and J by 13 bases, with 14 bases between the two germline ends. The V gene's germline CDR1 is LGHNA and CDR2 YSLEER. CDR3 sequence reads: CASSQDARGVKYF. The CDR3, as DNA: TGCGCCAGCAGCCAAGATGCCAGGGGGGTAAAGTATTTT.

This chain's CDR3 is CASSPPLLAGVPGELFF. The CDR3, as DNA: TGTGCCAGCAGTCCGCCCCTACTAGCGGGAGTGCCCGGGGAGCTGTTTTTT. The J gene is TRBJ2-2, the V gene TRBV28; TRBD2 aligns across 11 bases. V lost 5 bases and J lost 6; bases outside the gene matches: 11. The CDR3 contains 17 residues. CDR1 and CDR2 from the germline V gene are MDHEN and SYDVKM.

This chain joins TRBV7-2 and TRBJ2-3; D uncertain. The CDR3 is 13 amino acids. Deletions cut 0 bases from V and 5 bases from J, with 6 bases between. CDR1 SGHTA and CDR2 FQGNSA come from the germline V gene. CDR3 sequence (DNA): TGTGCCAGCAGCTTAGCCTTAAAAGATACGCAGTATTTT. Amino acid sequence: CASSLALKDTQYF.

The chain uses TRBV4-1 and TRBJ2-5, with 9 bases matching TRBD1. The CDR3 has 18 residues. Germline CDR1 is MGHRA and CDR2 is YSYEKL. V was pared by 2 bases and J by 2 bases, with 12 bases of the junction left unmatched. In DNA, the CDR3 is TGCGCCAGCAGCCAATTATTCCCCGGGACAGGGCAACAAGAGACCCAGTACTTC. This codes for CASSQLFPGTGQQETQYF.

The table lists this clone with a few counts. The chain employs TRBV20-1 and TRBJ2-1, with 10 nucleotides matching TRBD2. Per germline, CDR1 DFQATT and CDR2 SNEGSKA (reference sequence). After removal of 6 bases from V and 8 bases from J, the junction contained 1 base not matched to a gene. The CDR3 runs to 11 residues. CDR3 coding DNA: TGCAGTGCGGGGACTAGCGATGAGCAGTTCTTC. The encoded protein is CSAGTSDEQFF.

CDR3 sequence: CATSDFSPWTGWGYTEAFF. The DNA of the CDR3 is TGTGCCACCAGTGATTTCTCCCCATGGACAGGGTGGGGGTACACTGAAGCTTTCTTT. The J gene is TRBJ1-1, the V gene TRBV24-1; 8 nucleotides line up with TRBD1. The CDR3 spans 19 residues. V lost 1 base, J lost 3 bases, and 15 bases stayed unmatched. CDR1 and CDR2 from the germline V gene are KGHDR and SFDVKD.

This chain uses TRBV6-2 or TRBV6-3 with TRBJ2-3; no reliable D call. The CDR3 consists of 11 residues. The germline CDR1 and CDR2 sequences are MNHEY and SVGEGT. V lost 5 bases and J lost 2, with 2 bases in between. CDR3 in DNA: TGTGCCAGCAGTCTCACAGATACGCAGTATTTT. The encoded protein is CASSLTDTQYF.

CDR3 DNA: TGTGCCAGCAGCCCCCAGGGGGCTCGCGGGACCCAGTACTTC. Encoded protein: CASSPQGARGTQYF. The chain is built from TRBV9 and TRBJ2-5; 8 positions agree with TRBD1. This CDR3 contains 14 residues. Germline V gene data show CDR1 as SGDLS and CDR2 as YYNGEE. V lost 4 bases, J lost 7 bases, and 9 bases stayed unmatched.

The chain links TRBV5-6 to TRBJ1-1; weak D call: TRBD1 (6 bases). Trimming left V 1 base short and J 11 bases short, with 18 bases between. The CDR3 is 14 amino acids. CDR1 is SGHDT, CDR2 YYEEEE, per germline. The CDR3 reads CASSLRAGETGAFF. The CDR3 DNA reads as TGTGCCAGCAGCTTGAGGGCAGGGGAAACGGGGGCTTTCTTT.

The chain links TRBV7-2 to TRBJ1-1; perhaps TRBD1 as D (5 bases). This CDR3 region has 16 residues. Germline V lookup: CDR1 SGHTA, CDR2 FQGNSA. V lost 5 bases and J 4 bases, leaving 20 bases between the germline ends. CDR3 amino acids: CASSPYSTTVRTEAFF. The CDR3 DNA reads TGTGCCAGCAGCCCCTACTCAACGACAGTTCGCACTGAAGCTTTCTTT.

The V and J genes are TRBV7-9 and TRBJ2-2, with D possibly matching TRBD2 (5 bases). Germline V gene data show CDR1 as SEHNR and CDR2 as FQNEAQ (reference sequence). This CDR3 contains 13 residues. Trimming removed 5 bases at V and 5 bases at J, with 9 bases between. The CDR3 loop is CASSRTGTGELFF. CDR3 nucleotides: TGTGCCAGCAGCAGAACGGGGACCGGGGAGCTGTTTTTT.

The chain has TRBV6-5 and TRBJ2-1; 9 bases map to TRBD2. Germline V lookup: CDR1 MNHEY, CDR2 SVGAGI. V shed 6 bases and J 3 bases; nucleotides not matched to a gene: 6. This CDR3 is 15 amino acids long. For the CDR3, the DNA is TGTGCCAGCAGAAATAGCGGGAGTCGCTACAATGAGCAGTTCTTC. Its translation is CASRNSGSRYNEQFF.

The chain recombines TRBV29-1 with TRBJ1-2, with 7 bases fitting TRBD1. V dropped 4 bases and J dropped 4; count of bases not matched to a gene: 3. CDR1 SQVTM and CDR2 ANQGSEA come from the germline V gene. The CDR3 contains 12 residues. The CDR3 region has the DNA TGCAGCGTTGGACAGGGTAGCTATGGCTACACCTTC. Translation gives CSVGQGSYGYTF.

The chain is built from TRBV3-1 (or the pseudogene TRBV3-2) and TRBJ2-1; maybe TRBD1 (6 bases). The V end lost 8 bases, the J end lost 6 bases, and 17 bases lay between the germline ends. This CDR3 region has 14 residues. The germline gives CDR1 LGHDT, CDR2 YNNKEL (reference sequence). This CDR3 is CASGGFRLCNEQFF. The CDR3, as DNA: TGTGCCAGCGGGGGCTTTCGATTATGCAATGAGCAGTTCTTC.

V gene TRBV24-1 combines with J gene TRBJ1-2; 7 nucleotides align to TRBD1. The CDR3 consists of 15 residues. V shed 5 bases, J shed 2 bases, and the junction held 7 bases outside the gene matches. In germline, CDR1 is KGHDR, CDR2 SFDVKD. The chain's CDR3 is CATSGSDRVNYGYTF. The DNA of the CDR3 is TGTGCCACCAGTGGGAGTGACAGGGTGAACTATGGCTACACCTTC.

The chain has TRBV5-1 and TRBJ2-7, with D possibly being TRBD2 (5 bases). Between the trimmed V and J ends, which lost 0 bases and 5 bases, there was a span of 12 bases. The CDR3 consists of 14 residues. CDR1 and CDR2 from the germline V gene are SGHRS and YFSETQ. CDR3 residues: CASSLGGSHDEQYF. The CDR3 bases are TGCGCCAGCAGCTTGGGAGGGAGTCACGACGAGCAGTACTTC. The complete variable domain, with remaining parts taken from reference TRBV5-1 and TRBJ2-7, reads KAGVTQTPRYLIKTRGQQVTLSCSPISGHRSVSWYQQTPGQGLQFLFEYFSETQRNKGNFPGRFSGRQFSNSRSEMNVSTLELGDSALYLCASSLGGSHDEQYFGPGTRLTVT.

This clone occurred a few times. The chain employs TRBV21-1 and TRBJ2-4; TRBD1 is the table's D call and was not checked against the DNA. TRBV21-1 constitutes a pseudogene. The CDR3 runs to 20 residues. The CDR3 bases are TGTGCCAGCAGCAAAGGAAGGTTGGGGACAGACCTTCTAGCCAAAAACATTCAGTACTTC. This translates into CASSKGRLGTDLLAKNIQYF.

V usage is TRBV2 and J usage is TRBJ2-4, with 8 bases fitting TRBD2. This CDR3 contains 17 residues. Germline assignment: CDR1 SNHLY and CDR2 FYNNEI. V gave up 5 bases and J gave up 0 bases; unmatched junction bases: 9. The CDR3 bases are TGTGCCAGCAGTCCCGGACTAGCCCGCCTAGCCAAAAACATTCAGTACTTC. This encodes CASSPGLARLAKNIQYF.

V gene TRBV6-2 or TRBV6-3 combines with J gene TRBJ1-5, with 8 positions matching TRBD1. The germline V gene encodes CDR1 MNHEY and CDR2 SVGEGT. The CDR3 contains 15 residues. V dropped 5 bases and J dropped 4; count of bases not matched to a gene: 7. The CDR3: CASSPTGGGNQPQHF. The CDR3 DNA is TGTGCCAGCAGTCCCACAGGGGGAGGTAATCAGCCCCAGCATTTT.

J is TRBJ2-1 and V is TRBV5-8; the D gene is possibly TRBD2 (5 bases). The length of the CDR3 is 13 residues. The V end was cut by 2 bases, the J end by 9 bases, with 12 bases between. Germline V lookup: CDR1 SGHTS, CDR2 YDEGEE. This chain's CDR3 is CASSFGVGSEQFF. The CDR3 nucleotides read TGTGCCAGCAGCTTCGGGGTGGGTAGTGAGCAGTTCTTC. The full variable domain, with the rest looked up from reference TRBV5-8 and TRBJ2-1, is EAGVTQSPTHLIKTRGQQATLRCSPISGHTSVYWYQQALGLGLQFLLWYDEGEERNRGNFPPRFSGRQFPNYSSELNVNALELEDSALYLCASSFGVGSEQFFGPGTRLTVL.

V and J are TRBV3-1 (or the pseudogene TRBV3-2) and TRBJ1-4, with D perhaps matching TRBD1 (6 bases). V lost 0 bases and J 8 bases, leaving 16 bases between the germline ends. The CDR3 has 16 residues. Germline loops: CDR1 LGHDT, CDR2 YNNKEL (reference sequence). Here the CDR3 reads CASSQDFGGLGEKLFF. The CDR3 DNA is TGTGCCAGCAGCCAAGATTTCGGGGGGCTAGGGGAAAAACTGTTTTTT.

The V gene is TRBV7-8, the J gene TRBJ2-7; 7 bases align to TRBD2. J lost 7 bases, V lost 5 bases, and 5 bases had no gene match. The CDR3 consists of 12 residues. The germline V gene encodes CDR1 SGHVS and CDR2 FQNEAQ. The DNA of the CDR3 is TGTGCCAGCAGCCCACGGGGGGAGGAGCAGTACTTC. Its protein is CASSPRGEEQYF. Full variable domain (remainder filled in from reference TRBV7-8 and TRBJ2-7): GAGVSQSPRYKVAKRGQDVALRCDPISGHVSLFWYQQALGQGPEFLTYFQNEAQLDKSGLPSDRFFAERPEGSVSTLKIQRTQQEDSAVYLCASSPRGEEQYFGPGTRLTVT.

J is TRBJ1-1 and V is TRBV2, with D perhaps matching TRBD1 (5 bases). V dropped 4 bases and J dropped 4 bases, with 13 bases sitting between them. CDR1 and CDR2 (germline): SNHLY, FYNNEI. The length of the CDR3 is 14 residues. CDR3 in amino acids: CASSARGTGTEAFF. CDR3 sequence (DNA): TGTGCCAGCAGTGCGCGGGGGACTGGCACTGAAGCTTTCTTT.

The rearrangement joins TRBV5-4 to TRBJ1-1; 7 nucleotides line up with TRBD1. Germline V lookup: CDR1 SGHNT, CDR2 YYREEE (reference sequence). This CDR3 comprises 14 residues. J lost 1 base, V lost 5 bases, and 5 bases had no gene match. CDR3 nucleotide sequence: TGTGCCAGCAGGCAGGGGGGTTCGAACACTGAAGCTTTCTTT. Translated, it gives CASRQGGSNTEAFF.

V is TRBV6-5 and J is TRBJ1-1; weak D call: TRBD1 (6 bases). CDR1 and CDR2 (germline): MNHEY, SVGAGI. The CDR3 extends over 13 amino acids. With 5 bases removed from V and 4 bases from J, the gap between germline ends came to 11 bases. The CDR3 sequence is CASSLRGGTEAFF. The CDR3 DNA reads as TGTGCCAGCAGTCTCAGGGGTGGCACTGAAGCTTTCTTT.

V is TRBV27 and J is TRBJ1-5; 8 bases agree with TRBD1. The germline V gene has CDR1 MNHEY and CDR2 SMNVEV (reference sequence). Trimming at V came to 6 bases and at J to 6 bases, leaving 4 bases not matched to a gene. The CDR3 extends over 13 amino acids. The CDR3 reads CASRPGGFQPQHF. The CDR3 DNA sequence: TGTGCCAGCAGACCAGGGGGCTTTCAGCCCCAGCATTTT.

The CDR3 DNA follows: TGTGCCAGCAGCCGACAAATAGACAGGACGGGCGAGCAGTTCTTC. Translation gives CASSRQIDRTGEQFF. The V and J genes are TRBV14 and TRBJ2-1; TRBD1 is a possible D gene (6 bases). The CDR3 length is 15 residues. V was pared by 4 bases and J by 10 bases, with 20 bases between. Germline V gives CDR1 SGHDN, CDR2 FVKESK.